A single sample gave rise to the 23 T cell receptor beta chains below, sequenced in a study of Ad26.COV2.S vaccination and SARS-CoV-2 variants. Sequenced by immunoSEQ multiplex PCR; TCRdb stores in-frame clones only, minus some. The profile shows about 680,000 clones, around 89% of them singletons. Treatment indicated: around 19 received Ad26.COV2.S at low or high dose, single or two shots; about 5 received placebo; per-sample allocation not given. The study sampled participants on day 63 after the first vaccine or placebo injection. The specimen comprised peripheral blood, sampled in a trial of Ad26.COV2.S vaccine versus placebo. The receptors were gathered from a person aged 18-65 years who received the Ad26.COV2.S COVID-19 vaccine or a placebo.

The chain carries TRBV6-6 and TRBJ1-5; TRBD1 matches at 9 bases. This CDR3 region has 14 residues. V gave up 7 bases and J gave up 6 bases; unmatched junction bases: 7. From germline, CDR1 is MNHNY and CDR2 SVGAGI (reference sequence). CDR3 amino acids: CASNPTGGFQPQHF. In DNA form, the CDR3 reads TGTGCCAGCAATCCGACAGGGGGTTTTCAGCCCCAGCATTTT.

The chain is built from TRBV7-2 and TRBJ1-5; 7 positions match TRBD1. Germline V CDR1 and CDR2: SGHTA, FQGNSA. The CDR3 spans 16 residues. After removal of 5 bases from V and 0 bases from J, the junction contained 7 bases not matched to a gene. The CDR3 nucleotides read TGTGCCAGCAGCAACCGGGACAGAGGTAGCAATCAGCCCCAGCATTTT. Translated, it gives CASSNRDRGSNQPQHF.

V usage is TRBV3-1 (or the pseudogene TRBV3-2) and J usage is TRBJ2-7; 8 nucleotides match TRBD2. Trimming cost V 0 bases and J 5 bases; bases outside gene matches: 9. The CDR3 has 16 residues. The germline V gene encodes CDR1 LGHDT and CDR2 YNNKEL (reference sequence). Here the CDR3 reads CASSQDRMRGVNEQYF. DNA for the CDR3: TGTGCCAGCAGCCAAGATCGAATGCGGGGGGTTAACGAGCAGTACTTC.

The V gene is TRBV3-1 (or the pseudogene TRBV3-2), the J gene TRBJ1-2; D not certain. Germline V gives CDR1 LGHDT, CDR2 YNNKEL (reference sequence). The length of the CDR3 is 13 residues. V lost 7 bases and J 2 bases, leaving 11 bases between the germline ends. The CDR3 region is CASTPRENYGYTF. The DNA of the CDR3 is TGTGCCAGCACCCCAAGGGAAAACTATGGCTACACCTTC.

V is TRBV5-1 and J is TRBJ1-1; 9 bases are a match to TRBD1. The J segment lost 5 bases and the V segment lost 4 bases, leaving 12 bases of the junction unmatched. Germline V gene sequence: CDR1 SGHRS, CDR2 YFSETQ. The CDR3 loop spans 16 amino acids. CDR3 protein: CASSMIEGQGGTEAFF. The DNA for the CDR3 is TGCGCCAGCAGCATGATCGAGGGACAGGGAGGGACTGAAGCTTTCTTT.

This chain links TRBV2 with TRBJ2-7; no definite D call. V lost 3 bases and J lost 2, with 8 bases in between. Germline V CDR1 and CDR2: SNHLY, FYNNEI. CDR3 length: 13 amino acids. The CDR3 spells CASSDRFTYEQYF. In nucleotides, the CDR3 is TGTGCCAGCAGTGACCGTTTTACCTACGAGCAGTACTTC.

The chain couples TRBV6-4 to TRBJ2-3; 9 bases line up with TRBD2. Trimming at V came to 6 bases and at J to 5 bases, leaving 12 bases not matched to a gene. Germline V gives CDR1 MRHNA, CDR2 SNTAGT. The CDR3 is 16 residues long. Written as DNA, the CDR3 is TGTGCCAGCAGCGTCTTAGCGGGAGTGAGCGGAGATACGCAGTATTTT. Its protein is CASSVLAGVSGDTQYF.

The count of this clone is one. The chain carries TRBV19 and TRBJ1-2; TRBD1 might be the D (6 bases). This CDR3 has 13 residues. V lost 3 bases and J lost 7, with 12 bases in between. Germline V gene sequence: CDR1 LNHDA, CDR2 SQIVND (reference sequence). The CDR3 sequence is CASSIQTRGGYTF. CDR3 nucleotides: TGTGCCAGTAGTATTCAAACCAGGGGTGGCTACACCTTC.

This clone has only a few counts. The chain is built from TRBV5-1 and TRBJ1-2, with 8 nucleotides matching TRBD1. From germline, CDR1 is SGHRS and CDR2 YFSETQ. The length of the CDR3 is 14 residues. The V and J ends lost 0 bases and 6 bases, in that order; junction bases with no gene match: 4. The CDR3 here is CASSLEGQVDGYTF. DNA of the CDR3: TGCGCCAGCAGCTTGGAGGGACAGGTCGATGGCTACACCTTC.

The chain combines TRBV5-6 with TRBJ1-3, with D tentatively TRBD1 (5 bases). The V gene lost 0 bases and the J gene lost 5 bases, with 18 bases spanning the gap. This CDR3 is 17 amino acids long. The germline gives CDR1 SGHDT, CDR2 YYEEEE. The CDR3: CASSLVGTSMTRNTIYF. The DNA of the CDR3 is TGTGCCAGCAGCTTGGTTGGGACGTCTATGACCAGAAACACCATATATTTT.

This clone has only a few counts. This rearrangement joins TRBV30 to TRBJ1-3; TRBD1 matches 8 bases. From germline, CDR1 is GTSNPN and CDR2 SVGIG (reference sequence). V gave up 2 bases and J gave up 5 bases; unmatched junction bases: 5. The CDR3 is made up of 14 amino acids. The CDR3 coding sequence is TGTGCCTGGAGTTATAGGACAGGGAGAAACACCATATATTTT. Residues: CAWSYRTGRNTIYF.

The chain employs TRBV11-2 and TRBJ2-3; 13 bases are shared with TRBD2. Per germline, CDR1 SGHAT and CDR2 FQNNGV. The trim removed 7 bases at V and 4 bases at J, leaving 5 bases unmatched. The CDR3 has 15 residues. Here the CDR3 reads CASTGTSGNADTQYF. CDR3 coding DNA: TGTGCCAGCACCGGGACTAGCGGGAACGCAGATACGCAGTATTTT.

The chain links TRBV6-5 to TRBJ2-1; D is unresolved. Trimming pared 0 bases from V and 7 bases from J, leaving 7 bases between. The CDR3 sequence is 13 residues long. Germline CDR1 and CDR2: MNHEY and SVGAGI. The CDR3 DNA follows: TGTGCCAGCAGTTACTCATACGTGAATGAGCAGTTCTTC. Translating gives CASSYSYVNEQFF.

The chain recombines TRBV7-8 with TRBJ1-1, with D possibly matching TRBD1 (5 bases). Germline V CDR1 and CDR2: SGHVS, FQNEAQ. The CDR3 has 14 residues. Trimming stripped 1 base from V and 3 bases from J, with 9 bases between. This CDR3 is CASSLVGGDTEAFF. The DNA for the CDR3 is TGTGCCAGCAGCTTAGTGGGGGGGGACACTGAAGCTTTCTTT.

The rearrangement joins TRBV4-1 to TRBJ2-7; the D call may be TRBD1 or TRBD2 (5 bases each). Germline V lookup: CDR1 MGHRA, CDR2 YSYEKL. CDR3 length equals 14 residues. V shed 4 bases and J shed 1 base, with 11 bases lying between them. The CDR3 nucleotides are TGCGCCAGCAGCCCCCGGGACGGATCCTACGAGCAGTACTTC. It yields the protein CASSPRDGSYEQYF.

This chain links TRBV18 with TRBJ2-4; 8 nucleotides agree with TRBD1. In germline, CDR1 is KGHSH, CDR2 LQKENI. The ends lost 7 bases at V and 9 bases at J; junction bases unmatched: 8. The CDR3 has 13 residues. The CDR3: CASLQDRAGIQYF. The CDR3 DNA follows: TGTGCCAGCTTACAGGACAGGGCTGGCATTCAGTACTTC.

V and J are TRBV19 and TRBJ1-1; D might be TRBD1 (6 bases). The CDR3 spans 13 residues. Germline V gives CDR1 LNHDA, CDR2 SQIVND (reference sequence). Trimming cost V 6 bases and J 1 base, with 9 bases left between them. For the CDR3, the DNA is TGTGCCAGTAGGGGACATAGGAACACTGAAGCTTTCTTT. Its translation is CASRGHRNTEAFF.

The chain employs TRBV24-1 and TRBJ2-1; tentatively, D is TRBD2 (5 bases). This CDR3 contains 14 residues. The V end lost 0 bases, the J end lost 12 bases, and 14 bases lay between the germline ends. Germline V lookup: CDR1 KGHDR, CDR2 SFDVKD. Here the CDR3 DNA reads TGTGCCACCAGTGATTTGCGGAGGTGGTACGGGCAGTTCTTC. As protein: CATSDLRRWYGQFF.

This chain links TRBV5-4 with TRBJ2-7; 10 bases agree with TRBD1. Trimming took 4 bases from V and 6 from J; bases not matched to a gene: 16. Germline CDR1 reads SGHNT; CDR2 reads YYREEE (reference sequence). The CDR3 has 17 residues. CDR3 nucleotide sequence: TGTGCCAGCAGCGGCGGCTTCGGACAGGGGGGTGTAAGCGAGCAGTACTTC. Amino acids: CASSGGFGQGGVSEQYF.

This chain joins TRBV18 and TRBJ2-7, with 8 positions matching TRBD2. CDR3 length: 15 residues. The germline V gene has CDR1 KGHSH and CDR2 LQKENI. V dropped 3 bases and J dropped 0; count of bases not matched to a gene: 4. DNA of the CDR3: TGTGCCAGCTCACCTAGCGGGGTAAGCTCCTACGAGCAGTACTTC. Its translation: CASSPSGVSSYEQYF.

The V gene is TRBV6-4, the J gene TRBJ1-2; 8 nucleotides line up with TRBD1. Germline loops: CDR1 MRHNA, CDR2 SNTAGT. The trim removed 6 bases at V and 4 bases at J, leaving 4 bases unmatched. There are 13 residues in the CDR3. The CDR3 sequence is CASSSDRGYGYTF. Written as DNA, the CDR3 is TGTGCCAGCAGCTCCGACAGGGGCTATGGCTACACCTTC.

CDR3 protein: CASSPTRSWTPLHF. CDR3 coding DNA: TGTGCCAGCTCACCAACGCGGAGCTGGACACCCCTCCACTTT. The chain recombines TRBV18 with TRBJ1-6; D ambiguous. The length of the CDR3 is 14 residues. Trimming stripped 2 bases from V and 11 bases from J, with 13 bases between. CDR1 is KGHSH and CDR2 is LQKENI in the germline V gene.

The V call is TRBV27, the J call TRBJ1-1; 7 bases align to TRBD1. Losses at the gene ends were 4 bases for V and 11 bases for J; bases not matched to a gene: 10. Germline V gene sequence: CDR1 MNHEY, CDR2 SMNVEV (reference sequence). The CDR3 spans 13 residues. The CDR3 coding sequence is TGTGCCAGCAGTTGGGAGCTAGGGACAGTGGCTTTCTTT. Amino acids: CASSWELGTVAFF.